This entry lists 11 T cell receptor beta chains sequenced from one sample in a study of cytomegalovirus exposure and HLA in healthy donors. The PCR contained 60 Vbeta and 13 Jbeta primers. Sequencing was performed with immunoSEQ multiplex PCR; in TCRdb, only in-frame clones are kept and a portion is missing. Of about 170,000 clones in the sample, under 85% are singletons; the top ten hold around 3.2%. Material: PBMCs. The origin of the receptors is a female donor in good health and CMV-seronegative.

The chain has TRBV5-1 and TRBJ2-5; 8 nucleotides match TRBD2. V lost 4 bases to trimming and J lost 5 bases; unmatched junction nucleotides: 16. The length of the CDR3 is 17 residues. Looked up from germline, CDR1 is SGHRS and CDR2 is YFSETQ. This chain's CDR3 is CASSPPGDSGIGETQYF. DNA of the CDR3: TGCGCCAGCAGCCCGCCCGGGGATAGCGGGATCGGGGAGACCCAGTACTTC.

This clone was seen only a few times. The chain combines TRBV10-3 with TRBJ2-5, with 7 nucleotides matching TRBD2. V dropped 8 bases and J dropped 5; count of bases not matched to a gene: 11. CDR1 ENHRY and CDR2 SYGVKD come from the germline V gene. This CDR3 is built from 14 residues. The CDR3 DNA is TGTGCCATCGCGTGGGCGGGAGAGGGGGAGACCCAGTACTTC. Translated: CAIAWAGEGETQYF.

This clone came up a few times. The V and J genes are TRBV7-3 and TRBJ2-7; maybe TRBD2 (7 bases). V dropped 5 bases and J dropped 1 base, with 15 bases sitting between them. Germline V gene lookup returns CDR1 SGHTA and CDR2 FQGTGA. This CDR3 is built from 15 residues. In DNA, the CDR3 is TGTGCCAGCAGCCCCGGTGGGGGGGCATCCTACGAGCAGTACTTC. Its protein is CASSPGGGASYEQYF.

This clone was counted only a few times. The genes are TRBV6-1 and TRBJ2-3, with TRBD2 identical over 9 bases. V was pared by 8 bases and J by 2 bases, with 2 bases of the junction left unmatched. CDR3 length: 13 amino acids. Germline-derived CDR1 and CDR2 are MNHNS and SASEGT. In DNA, the CDR3 is TGTGCCAGCTGCGGGGGGGACACAGATACGCAGTATTTT. Residues: CASCGGDTDTQYF.

The rearrangement joins TRBV7-2 to TRBJ2-1, with 10 bases fitting TRBD2. The CDR3 is 15 amino acids. The V gene end was trimmed by 4 bases and the J gene end by 3 bases; junction bases not matched to a gene: 3. CDR1 SGHTA and CDR2 FQGNSA come from the germline V gene. In DNA, the CDR3 is TGTGCCAGCAGCTCCCGGACTAGCGGCTACAATGAGCAGTTCTTC. This sequence encodes CASSSRTSGYNEQFF.

This clone turned up a few times. The V gene is TRBV6-6, the J gene TRBJ2-7; 7 positions agree with TRBD1. CDR3 length: 16 residues. V gave up 2 bases and J gave up 5 bases; unmatched junction bases: 12. Per the germline V gene, CDR1 is MNHNY and CDR2 is SVGAGI (reference sequence). In nucleotides, the CDR3 is TGTGCCAGCAGTTACCCCCCCCACGAGGGGGCCCACGAGCAGTACTTC. Protein: CASSYPPHEGAHEQYF.

CDR3 sequence: CASSEGTSRSGANVLTF. CDR3 DNA sequence: TGTGCCAGCAGTGAAGGGACTTCTCGATCTGGGGCCAACGTCCTGACTTTC. This sequence joins TRBV2 and TRBJ2-6; D is perhaps TRBD2 (5 bases). Germline CDR1 SNHLY, CDR2 FYNNEI. The CDR3 runs to 17 residues. V was pared by 1 base and J by 1 base, with 11 bases between.

The chain couples TRBV5-1 to TRBJ1-1, with TRBD1 matching 8 bases. Trimming cost V 7 bases and J 0 bases; bases outside gene matches: 17. The CDR3 loop spans 18 amino acids. The V gene's germline CDR1 is SGHRS and CDR2 YFSETQ. The CDR3 here is CASHNSQGVTNMNTEAFF. CDR3 nucleotide sequence: TGCGCCAGCCATAACTCACAGGGGGTGACAAACATGAACACTGAAGCTTTCTTT. The full variable domain, its missing parts supplied by reference TRBV5-1 and TRBJ1-1, is KAGVTQTPRYLIKTRGQQVTLSCSPISGHRSVSWYQQTPGQGLQFLFEYFSETQRNKGNFPGRFSGRQFSNSRSEMNVSTLELGDSALYLCASHNSQGVTNMNTEAFFGQGTRLTVV.

This clone was observed once. Relative to the germline gene, one junction end is altered; a read error may explain this. This sequence joins TRBV7-3 and TRBJ2-1; TRBD1 matches at 11 bases. This CDR3 has 17 amino acids. Per the germline V gene, CDR1 is SGHTA and CDR2 is FQGTGA. CDR3 bases: TGTGCCAGCAGCCGAGCGGGGGGACAGGGGGGGTACAATGAGCGGTTCTTC. Translation: CASSRAGGQGGYNERFF.

This clone was observed a single time. The J gene is TRBJ1-3, the V gene TRBV5-6; TRBD1 agrees at 8 bases. V lost 4 bases to trimming and J lost 8 bases; unmatched junction nucleotides: 11. Germline V gene sequence: CDR1 SGHDT, CDR2 YYEEEE. The length of the CDR3 is 15 residues. The DNA for the CDR3 is TGTGCCAGCAGCCCGGGACAGGTGGGCGGGGACACCATATATTTT. Protein sequence: CASSPGQVGGDTIYF. Full variable domain (missing parts from reference TRBV5-6 and TRBJ1-3): DAGVTQSPTHLIKTRGQQVTLRCSPKSGHDTVSWYQQALGQGPQFIFQYYEEEERQRGNFPDRFSGHQFPNYSSELNVNALLLGDSALYLCASSPGQVGGDTIYFGEGSWLTVV.

This chain joins TRBV4-3 and TRBJ1-1; 10 bases map to TRBD1. The junction had 3 bases not matched to a gene; V was cut back by 1 base and J by 1 base. The length of the CDR3 is 16 residues. Germline V gene data show CDR1 as LGHNA and CDR2 as YSLEER. The CDR3 DNA sequence: TGCGCCAGCAGCCAAGCCGACAGGGGGCGGAACACTGAAGCTTTCTTT. Translated, it gives CASSQADRGRNTEAFF.